The sequence of this T cell receptor (beta chain) was determined in a study of Ad26.COV2.S vaccination and SARS-CoV-2 variants. The overall study: The donor belonged to the COV1001 Ad26.COV2.S trial arm.

Generated by immunoSEQ multiplex PCR, the TCRdb table keeps only in-frame clones and is missing some. Altogether 350,000 to 550,000 clones are present, 89% being singletons, with the ten largest covering over 2%. Overall study findings and caveats: Vaccine and placebo groups showed comparable non-spike TCR breadth.

With regard to this clone: No antigen is known for it.

Described treatment: roughly 18 received Ad26.COV2.S at low or high dose, single or two shots; about five received placebo; per-sample allocation not given. Day 63 after the first vaccine or placebo injection was the time point for sampling. The clonotype originates from a person aged 18 to 59 who received the Ad26.COV2.S COVID-19 vaccine or a placebo. The sample was peripheral blood, taken in a trial of Ad26.COV2.S vaccine versus placebo.

The CDR3 DNA reads as TGTGCCAGCAGCTTCCAGGGCGGGTATACTGAAGCTTTCTTT. Its protein product is CASSFQGGYTEAFF. The chain combines TRBV5-5 with TRBJ1-1; possibly TRBD1 for D (5 bases). Trimming took 2 bases from V and 5 from J, leaving 13 bases between them. The CDR3 spans 14 residues. Germline V gives CDR1 SGHKS, CDR2 YYEKEE (reference sequence).